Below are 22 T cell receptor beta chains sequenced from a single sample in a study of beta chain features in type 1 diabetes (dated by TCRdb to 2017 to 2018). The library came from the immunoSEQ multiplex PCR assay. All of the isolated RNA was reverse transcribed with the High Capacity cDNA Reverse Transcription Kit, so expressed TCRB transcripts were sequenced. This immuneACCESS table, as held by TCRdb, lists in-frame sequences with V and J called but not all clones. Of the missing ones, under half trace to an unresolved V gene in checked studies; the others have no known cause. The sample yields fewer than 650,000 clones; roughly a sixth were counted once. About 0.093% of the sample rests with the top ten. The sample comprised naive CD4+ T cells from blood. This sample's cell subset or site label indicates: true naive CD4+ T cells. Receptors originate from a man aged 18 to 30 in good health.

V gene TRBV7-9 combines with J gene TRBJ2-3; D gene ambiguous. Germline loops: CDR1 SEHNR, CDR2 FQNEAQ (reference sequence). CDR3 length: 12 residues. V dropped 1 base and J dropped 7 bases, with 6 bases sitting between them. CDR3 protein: CASSLVANTQYF. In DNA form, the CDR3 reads TGTGCCAGCAGCTTAGTGGCTAATACGCAGTATTTT.

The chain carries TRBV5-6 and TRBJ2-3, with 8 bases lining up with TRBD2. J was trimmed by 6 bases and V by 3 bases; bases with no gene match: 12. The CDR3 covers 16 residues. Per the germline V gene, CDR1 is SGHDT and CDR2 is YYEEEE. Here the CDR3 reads CASSSLVAGNRDTQYF. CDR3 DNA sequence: TGTGCCAGCAGCTCACTCGTAGCGGGAAATCGGGATACGCAGTATTTT.

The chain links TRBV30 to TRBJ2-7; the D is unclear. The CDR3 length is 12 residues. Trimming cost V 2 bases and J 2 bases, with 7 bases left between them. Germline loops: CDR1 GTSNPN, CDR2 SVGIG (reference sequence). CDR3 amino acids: CAWSTSPYEQYF. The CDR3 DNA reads TGTGCCTGGAGTACCAGCCCCTACGAGCAGTACTTC.

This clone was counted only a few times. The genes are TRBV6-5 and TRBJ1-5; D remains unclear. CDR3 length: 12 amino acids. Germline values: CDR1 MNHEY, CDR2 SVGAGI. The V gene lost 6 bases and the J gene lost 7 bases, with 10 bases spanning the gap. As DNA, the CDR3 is TGTGCCAGCAGCCCAAATCGGCAGCCCCAGCATTTT. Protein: CASSPNRQPQHF.

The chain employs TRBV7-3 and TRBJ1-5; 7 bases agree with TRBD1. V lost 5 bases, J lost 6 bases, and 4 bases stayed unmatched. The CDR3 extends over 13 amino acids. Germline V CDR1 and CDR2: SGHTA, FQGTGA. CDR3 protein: CASSLDRLQPQHF. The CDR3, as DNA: TGTGCCAGCAGCCTGGACAGGCTTCAGCCCCAGCATTTT.

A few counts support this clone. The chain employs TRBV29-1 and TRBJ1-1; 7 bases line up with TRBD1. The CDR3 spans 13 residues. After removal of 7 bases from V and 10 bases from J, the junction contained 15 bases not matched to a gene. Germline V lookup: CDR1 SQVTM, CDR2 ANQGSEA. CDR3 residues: CSASTGVEWVAFF. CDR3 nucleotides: TGCAGCGCCAGTACAGGGGTGGAGTGGGTAGCTTTCTTT.

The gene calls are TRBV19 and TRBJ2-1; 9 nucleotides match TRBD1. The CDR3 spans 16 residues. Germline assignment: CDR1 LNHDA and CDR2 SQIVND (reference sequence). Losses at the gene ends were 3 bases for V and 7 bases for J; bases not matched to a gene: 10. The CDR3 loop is CASSIEGTGNGNEQFF. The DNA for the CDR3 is TGTGCCAGTAGTATTGAGGGGACAGGGAATGGTAATGAGCAGTTCTTC.

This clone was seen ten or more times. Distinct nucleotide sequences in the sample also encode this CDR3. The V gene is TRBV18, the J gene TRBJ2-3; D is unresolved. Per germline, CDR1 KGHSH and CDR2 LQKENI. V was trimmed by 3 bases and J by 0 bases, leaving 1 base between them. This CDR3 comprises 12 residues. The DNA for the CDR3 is TGTGCCAGCTCACCCAGCACAGATACGCAGTATTTT. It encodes CASSPSTDTQYF.

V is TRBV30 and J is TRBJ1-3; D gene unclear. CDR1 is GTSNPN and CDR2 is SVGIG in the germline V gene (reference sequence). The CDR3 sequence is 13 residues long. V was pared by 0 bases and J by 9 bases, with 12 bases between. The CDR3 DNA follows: TGTGCCTGGAGTGTAGTGGGGAGTGGCACCATATATTTT. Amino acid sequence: CAWSVVGSGTIYF.

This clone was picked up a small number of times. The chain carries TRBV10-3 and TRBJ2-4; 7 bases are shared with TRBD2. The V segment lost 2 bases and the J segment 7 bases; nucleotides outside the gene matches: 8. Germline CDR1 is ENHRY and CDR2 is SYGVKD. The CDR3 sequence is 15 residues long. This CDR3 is CAISESGAVSNIQYF. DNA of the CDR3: TGTGCCATCAGTGAGAGCGGGGCGGTGTCGAACATTCAGTACTTC.

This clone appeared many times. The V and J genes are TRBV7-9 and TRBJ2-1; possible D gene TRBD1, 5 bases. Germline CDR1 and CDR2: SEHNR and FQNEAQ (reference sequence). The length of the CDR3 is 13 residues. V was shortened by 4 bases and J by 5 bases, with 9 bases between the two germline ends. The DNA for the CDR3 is TGTGCCAGCAGCTCACCGACAGACAATGAGCAGTTCTTC. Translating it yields CASSSPTDNEQFF.

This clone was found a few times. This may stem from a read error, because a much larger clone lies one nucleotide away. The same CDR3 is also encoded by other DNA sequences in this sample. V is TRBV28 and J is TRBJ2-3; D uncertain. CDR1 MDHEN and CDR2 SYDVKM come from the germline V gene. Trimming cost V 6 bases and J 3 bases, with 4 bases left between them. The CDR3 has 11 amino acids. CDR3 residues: CASSSTDTQYF. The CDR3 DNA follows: TGTGCCAGCAGCAGTACAGATACGCAGTATTTT.

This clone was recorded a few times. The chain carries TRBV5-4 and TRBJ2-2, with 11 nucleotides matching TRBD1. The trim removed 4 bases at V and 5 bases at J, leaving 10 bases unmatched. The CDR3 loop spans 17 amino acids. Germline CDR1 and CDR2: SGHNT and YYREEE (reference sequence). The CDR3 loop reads CASSPGTGGRLTGELFF. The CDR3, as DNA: TGTGCCAGCAGCCCCGGGACAGGGGGTAGACTAACCGGGGAGCTGTTTTTT.

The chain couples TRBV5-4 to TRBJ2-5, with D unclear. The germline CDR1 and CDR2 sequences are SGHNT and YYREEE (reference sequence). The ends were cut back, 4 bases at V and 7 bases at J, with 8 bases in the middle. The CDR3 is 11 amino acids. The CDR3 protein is CASSKLGTQYF. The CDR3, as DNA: TGTGCCAGCAGCAAACTTGGGACCCAGTACTTC.

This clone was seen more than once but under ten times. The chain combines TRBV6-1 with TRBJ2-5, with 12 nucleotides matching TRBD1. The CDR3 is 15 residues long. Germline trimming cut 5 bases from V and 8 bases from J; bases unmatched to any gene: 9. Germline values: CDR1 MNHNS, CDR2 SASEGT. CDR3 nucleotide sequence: TGTGCCAGCAGTCTCCCGGGACAGGGGGCGAAAACCCAGTACTTC. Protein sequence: CASSLPGQGAKTQYF.

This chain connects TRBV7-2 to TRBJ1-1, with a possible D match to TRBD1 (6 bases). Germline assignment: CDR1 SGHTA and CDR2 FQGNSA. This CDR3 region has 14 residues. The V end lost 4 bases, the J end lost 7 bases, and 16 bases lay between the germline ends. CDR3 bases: TGTGCCAGCAGCTCCCCGACAGGTTGGGTTGAAGCTTTCTTT. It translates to CASSSPTGWVEAFF.

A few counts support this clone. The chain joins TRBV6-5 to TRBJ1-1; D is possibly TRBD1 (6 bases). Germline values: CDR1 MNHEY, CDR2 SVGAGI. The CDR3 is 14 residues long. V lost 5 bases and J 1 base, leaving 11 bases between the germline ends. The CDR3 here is CASSRTARNTEAFF. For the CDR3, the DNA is TGTGCCAGCAGTCGGACAGCAAGGAACACTGAAGCTTTCTTT.

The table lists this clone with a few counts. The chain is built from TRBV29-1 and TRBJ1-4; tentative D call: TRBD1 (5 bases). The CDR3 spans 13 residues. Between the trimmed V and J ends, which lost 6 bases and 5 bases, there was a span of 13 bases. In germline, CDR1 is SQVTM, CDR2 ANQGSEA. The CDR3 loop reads CSVSRAFNEKLFF. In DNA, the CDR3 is TGCAGCGTCTCCAGGGCGTTCAATGAAAAACTGTTTTTT. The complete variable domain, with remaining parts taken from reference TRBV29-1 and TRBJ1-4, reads SAVISQKPSRDICQRGTSLTIQCQVDSQVTMMFWYRQQPGQSLTLIATANQGSEATYESGFVIDKFPISRPNLTFSTLTVSNMSPEDSSIYLCSVSRAFNEKLFFGSGTQLSVL.

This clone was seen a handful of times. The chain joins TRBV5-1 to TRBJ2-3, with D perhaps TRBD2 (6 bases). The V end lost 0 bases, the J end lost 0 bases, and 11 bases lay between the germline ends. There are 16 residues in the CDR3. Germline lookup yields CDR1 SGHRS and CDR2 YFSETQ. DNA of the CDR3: TGCGCCAGCAGCTTGGAGTCGGGACTGAGCACAGATACGCAGTATTTT. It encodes CASSLESGLSTDTQYF.

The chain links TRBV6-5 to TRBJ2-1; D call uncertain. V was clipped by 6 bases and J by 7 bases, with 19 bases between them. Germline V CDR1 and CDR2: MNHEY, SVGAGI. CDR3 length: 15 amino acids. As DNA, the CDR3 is TGTGCCAGCAGCTTGACCGGGCCGGGCCGTAATGAGCAGTTCTTC. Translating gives CASSLTGPGRNEQFF.

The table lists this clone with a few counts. The DNA of the CDR3 is TGCGCCAGCAGCCGGTTGGGACTAGCGACAGATACGCAGTATTTT. Its protein is CASSRLGLATDTQYF. The rearrangement uses TRBV4-1 and TRBJ2-3; 10 bases line up with TRBD2. This CDR3 region has 15 residues. Germline CDR1 and CDR2: MGHRA and YSYEKL. V was clipped by 4 bases and J by 3 bases; unmatched bases: 4.

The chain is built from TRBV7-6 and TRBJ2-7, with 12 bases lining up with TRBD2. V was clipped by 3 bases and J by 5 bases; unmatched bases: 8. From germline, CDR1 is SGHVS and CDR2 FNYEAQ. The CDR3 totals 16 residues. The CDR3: CASSFRLAGVKDEQYF. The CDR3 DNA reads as TGTGCCAGCAGCTTCCGACTAGCGGGAGTGAAGGACGAGCAGTACTTC.